The clone carrying this T cell receptor beta chain was seen many times. This record comes from a study of early T cells in non-severe SARS-CoV-2 infection. The V end was cut by 4 bases, the J end by 6 bases, with 15 bases between. The CDR3 is made up of 14 amino acids. One entry per CDR3 protein results from TCRdb running MiXCR on the 5' RACE reads. The table records some 55,000 distinct CDR3 sequences, around 12% of them present only once. This sequence was found in an adult who was a healthcare worker with PCR-confirmed SARS-CoV-2 infection or an uninfected control (not recorded which). The rearrangement links TRBV12-3 or TRBV12-4 to TRBJ1-1, with D tentatively TRBD1 (5 bases). The sequencing sample was made of whole blood. Here the CDR3 reads CASSSDTLGAEAFF. The CDR3 DNA reads as TGTGCCAGCAGTTCGGACACCCTGGGAGCTGAAGCTTTCTTT.